This T cell receptor (beta chain) was recorded in a study of T cell responses to AZD1222 COVID-19 vaccine. The ends were cut back, 2 bases at V and 1 base at J, with 9 bases in the middle. CDR3 length equals 15 residues. Germline-derived CDR1 and CDR2 are KGHSH and LQKENI. Concerning this clone: The sample holds other DNA sequences that translate to the same CDR3.

Second-dose schedules of about 4 or about 12 weeks were combined. The method was immunoSEQ multiplex PCR; TCRdb's version includes in-frame clones alone and lacks a portion of them. Of under 140,000 clones listed, about nine tenths are singletons. The chain recombines TRBV18 with TRBJ2-1; D tentatively reads TRBD1 or TRBD2 (5 bases each). This material consisted of peripheral blood, taken 28 days after the second AZD1222 dose. The sequence was collected from an adult who received the AZD1222 COVID-19 vaccine. The CDR3 DNA sequence: TGTGCCAGCTCACCAGGGGGTAGTTCCTACAATGAGCAGTTCTTC. Amino acids: CASSPGGSSYNEQFF.